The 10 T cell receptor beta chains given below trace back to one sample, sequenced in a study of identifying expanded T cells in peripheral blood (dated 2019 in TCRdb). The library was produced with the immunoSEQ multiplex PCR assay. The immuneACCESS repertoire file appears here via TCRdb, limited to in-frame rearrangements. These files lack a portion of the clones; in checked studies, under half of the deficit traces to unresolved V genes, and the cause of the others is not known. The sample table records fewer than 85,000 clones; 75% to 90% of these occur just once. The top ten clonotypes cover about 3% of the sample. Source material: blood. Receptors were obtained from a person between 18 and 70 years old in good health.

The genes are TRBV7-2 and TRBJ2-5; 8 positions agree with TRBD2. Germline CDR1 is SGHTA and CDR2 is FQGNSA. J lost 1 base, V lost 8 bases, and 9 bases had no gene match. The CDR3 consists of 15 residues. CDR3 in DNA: TGTGCCAGCGGTCTCGGGGGGGGGTTCCAAGAGACCCAGTACTTC. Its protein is CASGLGGGFQETQYF.

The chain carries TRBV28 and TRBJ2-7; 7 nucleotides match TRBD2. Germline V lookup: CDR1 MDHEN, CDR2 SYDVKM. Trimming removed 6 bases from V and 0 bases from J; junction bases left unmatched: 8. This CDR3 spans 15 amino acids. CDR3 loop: CASRRLATNSYEQYF. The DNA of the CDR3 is TGTGCCAGCAGGAGACTAGCAACCAACTCCTACGAGCAGTACTTC.

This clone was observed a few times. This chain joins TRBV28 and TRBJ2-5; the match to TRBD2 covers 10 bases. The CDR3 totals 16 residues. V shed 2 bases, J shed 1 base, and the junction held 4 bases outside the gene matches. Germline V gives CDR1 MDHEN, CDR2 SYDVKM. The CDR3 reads CASSLVRLAGQETQYF. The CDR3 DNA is TGTGCCAGCAGTTTAGTCCGACTAGCGGGCCAAGAGACCCAGTACTTC.

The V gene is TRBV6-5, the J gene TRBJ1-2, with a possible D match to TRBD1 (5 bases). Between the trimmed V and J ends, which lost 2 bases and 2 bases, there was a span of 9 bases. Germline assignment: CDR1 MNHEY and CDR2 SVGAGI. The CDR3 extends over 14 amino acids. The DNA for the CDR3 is TGTGCCAGCAGTTACGGCGCAGGGAACTATGGCTACACCTTC. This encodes CASSYGAGNYGYTF.

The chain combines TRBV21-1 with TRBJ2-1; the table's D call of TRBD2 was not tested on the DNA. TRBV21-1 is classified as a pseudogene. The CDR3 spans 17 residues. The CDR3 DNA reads TGTGCCAGCAGCAAAGCAGTCGGACTAGCGGGAAGAAATGAGCAGTTCTTC. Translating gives CASSKAVGLAGRNEQFF.

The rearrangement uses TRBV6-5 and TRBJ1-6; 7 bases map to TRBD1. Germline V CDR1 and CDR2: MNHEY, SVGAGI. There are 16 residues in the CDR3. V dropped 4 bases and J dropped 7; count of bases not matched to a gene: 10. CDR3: CASSLRQGRQNSPLHF. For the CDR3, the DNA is TGTGCCAGCAGTTTAAGACAGGGCAGGCAGAATTCACCCCTCCACTTT.

CDR3 loop: CASSQFREQYF. The DNA of the CDR3 is TGTGCCAGCAGCCAATTCCGCGAGCAGTACTTC. The chain joins TRBV16 to TRBJ2-7; D uncertain. CDR1 KGHSY and CDR2 FQNENV come from the germline V gene. The length of the CDR3 is 11 residues. Trimming removed 1 base at V and 6 bases at J, with 4 bases between.

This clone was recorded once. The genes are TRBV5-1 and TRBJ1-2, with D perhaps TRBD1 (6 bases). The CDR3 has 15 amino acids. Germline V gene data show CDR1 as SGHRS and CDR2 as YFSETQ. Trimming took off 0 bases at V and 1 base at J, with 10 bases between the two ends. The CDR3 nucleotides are TGCGCCAGCAGCTTGGACAGGGATAGTAACTATGGCTACACCTTC. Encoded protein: CASSLDRDSNYGYTF. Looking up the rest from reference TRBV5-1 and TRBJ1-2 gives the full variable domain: KAGVTQTPRYLIKTRGQQVTLSCSPISGHRSVSWYQQTPGQGLQFLFEYFSETQRNKGNFPGRFSGRQFSNSRSEMNVSTLELGDSALYLCASSLDRDSNYGYTFGSGTRLTVV.

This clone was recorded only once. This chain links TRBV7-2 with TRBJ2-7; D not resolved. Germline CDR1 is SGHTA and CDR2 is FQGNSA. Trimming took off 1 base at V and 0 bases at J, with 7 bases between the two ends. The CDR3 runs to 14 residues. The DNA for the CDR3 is TGTGCCAGCAGCTTAGATCCCAACTCCTACGAGCAGTACTTC. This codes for CASSLDPNSYEQYF.

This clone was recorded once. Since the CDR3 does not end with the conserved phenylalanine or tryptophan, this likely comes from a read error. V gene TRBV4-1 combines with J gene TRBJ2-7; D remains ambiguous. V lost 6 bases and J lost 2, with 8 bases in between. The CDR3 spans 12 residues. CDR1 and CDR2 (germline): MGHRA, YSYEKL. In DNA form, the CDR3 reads TGCGCCAGCAGTCCAGGTGCCTACGAGCAGTACCCC. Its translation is CASSPGAYEQYP.